Below, 18 T cell receptor beta chains from the same sample are listed, as sequenced in a study of blood T cell repertoires in COVID-19. The protocol was immunoSEQ multiplex PCR, while the TCRdb copy is restricted to in-frame clones and leaves out a portion. The data show over 300,000 clones, nearly 90% seen once. The sample consisted of peripheral blood. The receptor set was obtained from a man between 18 and 29 years old with active or convalescent COVID-19.

This clone appeared once. V usage is TRBV19 and J usage is TRBJ2-7, with 10 bases aligning to TRBD1. V was pared by 3 bases and J by 4 bases, with 9 bases of the junction left unmatched. The germline CDR1 and CDR2 sequences are LNHDA and SQIVND (reference sequence). The CDR3 covers 16 residues. CDR3 nucleotides: TGTGCCAGTAGTATGATCGGGACAGGGGTTCTTTACGAGCAGTACTTC. Its translation is CASSMIGTGVLYEQYF. The entire variable domain, with the rest obtained from reference TRBV19 and TRBJ2-7, is as follows: DGGITQSPKYLFRKEGQNVTLSCEQNLNHDAMYWYRQDPGQGLRLIYYSQIVNDFQKGDIAEGYSVSREKKESFPLTVTSAQKNPTAFYLCASSMIGTGVLYEQYFGPGTRLTVT.

The genes are TRBV6-5 and TRBJ1-1; D might be TRBD1 (5 bases). Germline V gives CDR1 MNHEY, CDR2 SVGAGI. The germline V and J ends were trimmed by 7 bases and 3 bases, with 15 bases remaining between them. This CDR3 is built from 14 residues. CDR3 DNA sequence: TGTGCCAGCAAGCGCGGGGGGTCAGACACTGAAGCTTTCTTT. This codes for CASKRGGSDTEAFF.

A single count supports this clone. This chain connects TRBV19 to TRBJ1-1, with 8 bases matching TRBD1. Trimming took 4 bases from V and 0 from J; bases not matched to a gene: 10. Per germline, CDR1 LNHDA and CDR2 SQIVND (reference sequence). This CDR3 has 17 residues. The CDR3: CASSTPGTGELNTEAFF. The CDR3 coding sequence is TGTGCCAGTAGTACCCCCGGGACAGGAGAACTGAACACTGAAGCTTTCTTT.

The CDR3 sequence: CAISGTGSYEQYF. CDR3 nucleotides: TGTGCCATCAGCGGAACAGGGTCCTACGAGCAGTACTTC. The gene calls are TRBV10-3 and TRBJ2-7, with a possible D match to TRBD1 (6 bases). V was clipped by 6 bases and J by 1 base, with 10 bases between them. Looked up from germline, CDR1 is ENHRY and CDR2 is SYGVKD. The CDR3 is 13 residues long.

The DNA for the CDR3 is TGTGCCTGGAGTGCAATCAGGGGAGCTAGTGAAAAACTGTTTTTT. This gives the protein CAWSAIRGASEKLFF. The chain uses TRBV30 and TRBJ1-4; weak D call: TRBD1 (6 bases). CDR3 length equals 15 residues. Germline CDR1 and CDR2: GTSNPN and SVGIG (reference sequence). Between the trimmed V and J ends, which lost 1 base and 7 bases, there was a span of 16 bases.

V gene TRBV28 combines with J gene TRBJ1-2; perhaps TRBD1 as D (5 bases). In germline, CDR1 is MDHEN, CDR2 SYDVKM. This CDR3 comprises 12 residues. Trimming took off 8 bases at V and 4 bases at J, with 11 bases between the two ends. This CDR3 reads CASSEGTYGYTF. CDR3 DNA: TGTGCCAGCTCGGAGGGGACCTATGGCTACACCTTC.

V usage is TRBV5-1 and J usage is TRBJ2-7, with 7 nucleotides matching TRBD2. This CDR3 comprises 18 residues. Germline trimming cut 1 base from V and 2 bases from J; bases unmatched to any gene: 15. The germline V gene encodes CDR1 SGHRS and CDR2 YFSETQ. CDR3 in amino acids: CASSLRPRTSSSPYEQYF. As DNA, the CDR3 is TGCGCCAGCAGCTTGAGACCTAGGACTAGTTCTAGTCCCTACGAGCAGTACTTC.

The chain carries TRBV24-1 and TRBJ2-3; D not resolved. Germline CDR1 is KGHDR and CDR2 is SFDVKD. With 0 bases removed from V and 1 base from J, the gap between germline ends came to 7 bases. This CDR3 region has 15 residues. CDR3 amino acids: CATSDLPGGTDTQYF. CDR3 DNA sequence: TGTGCCACCAGTGATTTGCCCGGAGGCACAGATACGCAGTATTTT.

CDR3 sequence: CASSYLSGGDTEAFF. CDR3 DNA sequence: TGTGCCAGCAGTTATCTCTCAGGGGGAGATACTGAAGCTTTCTTT. The rearrangement joins TRBV6-5 to TRBJ1-1, with 7 bases matching TRBD1. J gave up 5 bases and V 3 bases, and 9 bases lay outside the gene matches. This CDR3 has 15 residues. CDR1 and CDR2 (germline): MNHEY, SVGAGI.

The rearrangement uses TRBV28 and TRBJ1-4; 10 bases align to TRBD1. Looked up from germline, CDR1 is MDHEN and CDR2 is SYDVKM. V gave up 4 bases and J gave up 8 bases; unmatched junction bases: 7. The CDR3 is 15 amino acids. The CDR3 DNA follows: TGTGCCAGCAGTTCACCGGGACAGGGGCCGGAAAAACTGTTTTTT. Translating gives CASSSPGQGPEKLFF.

The chain has TRBV6-5 and TRBJ1-1; TRBD1 agrees at 7 bases. Germline V gene sequence: CDR1 MNHEY, CDR2 SVGAGI. V shed 1 base and J 3 bases; nucleotides not matched to a gene: 8. This CDR3 is built from 16 residues. For the CDR3, the DNA is TGTGCCAGCAGTTACTTAGCCAGGGGGGCGGACACTGAAGCTTTCTTT. Translated: CASSYLARGADTEAFF.

Remarks on this clone: The same CDR3 can be traced to other DNA sequences in this sample. The chain carries TRBV7-2 and TRBJ1-2; 7 bases match TRBD1. CDR1 is SGHTA, CDR2 FQGNSA, per germline. The trim removed 0 bases at V and 8 bases at J, leaving 6 bases unmatched. The CDR3 totals 14 residues. CDR3 protein: CASSLAETGYGYTF. DNA for the CDR3: TGTGCCAGCAGCTTAGCGGAGACAGGGTACGGCTACACCTTC.

The rearrangement joins TRBV19 to TRBJ1-1, with 8 bases that match TRBD1. The trim removed 5 bases at V and 5 bases at J, leaving 10 bases unmatched. CDR3 size: 15 residues. In germline, CDR1 is LNHDA, CDR2 SQIVND (reference sequence). The CDR3 DNA reads as TGTGCCAGTAGTTTACTCAGGGGGCGTGGTACTGAAGCTTTCTTT. It translates to CASSLLRGRGTEAFF.

CDR3 amino acids: CATSAGVGYTF. As DNA, the CDR3 is TGTGCCACCAGTGCCGGGGTTGGCTACACCTTC. The chain employs TRBV24-1 and TRBJ1-2; D not resolved. Trimming pared 5 bases from V and 7 bases from J, leaving 7 bases between. The CDR3 runs to 11 residues. CDR1 and CDR2 from the germline V gene are KGHDR and SFDVKD.

This chain joins TRBV11-2 and TRBJ1-4; D remains ambiguous. V was clipped by 5 bases and J by 5 bases, with 6 bases between them. The CDR3 is 12 residues long. In germline, CDR1 is SGHAT, CDR2 FQNNGV. CDR3 amino acids: CASSPLNEKLFF. The CDR3 DNA follows: TGTGCCAGCAGCCCTTTAAATGAAAAACTGTTTTTT.

This rearrangement joins TRBV3-1 (or the pseudogene TRBV3-2) to TRBJ1-2; tentatively, D is TRBD1 (5 bases). Deletions cut 1 base from V and 4 bases from J, with 10 bases between. CDR3 size: 14 residues. The germline gives CDR1 LGHDT, CDR2 YNNKEL (reference sequence). CDR3 nucleotides: TGTGCCAGCAGCCAAGGTAACAGGTTCTATGGCTACACCTTC. Amino acids: CASSQGNRFYGYTF.

Of note for this clone: Other DNA sequences within the sample encode an identical CDR3. This chain links TRBV18 with TRBJ2-5, with 7 bases aligning to TRBD2. The ends lost 2 bases at V and 4 bases at J; junction bases unmatched: 1. CDR3 length equals 13 residues. Germline V gives CDR1 KGHSH, CDR2 LQKENI. The CDR3 nucleotides read TGTGCCAGCTCACCAGGACTAGGAGAGACCCAGTACTTC. This encodes CASSPGLGETQYF.

This chain uses TRBV27 with TRBJ1-5; unclear D gene. The germline gives CDR1 MNHEY, CDR2 SMNVEV (reference sequence). V was shortened by 5 bases and J by 7 bases, with 15 bases between the two germline ends. The CDR3 spans 14 residues. CDR3 sequence reads: CASSLAGGGQPQHF. CDR3 bases: TGTGCCAGCAGTCTCGCGGGTGGAGGGCAGCCCCAGCATTTT.